These 27 T cell receptor beta chains share one sample of origin, sequenced in a study of shared clonotypes between healthy human individuals. Assay used: immunoSEQ multiplex PCR; TCRdb lists only in-frame clones, some missing. The repertoire holds roughly 2.2 million clones, 85% to 95% seen once, with about 0.41% in the top ten. Specimen: naive CD4+ T cells from PBMCs. Specified subset: CD45RA+ positively selected. Receptor source: a young man in good health. Some clones in this sample may be carry-over from other donors' samples.

The chain couples TRBV6-5 to TRBJ2-7; TRBD2 matches at 13 bases. This CDR3 contains 14 residues. The V and J ends lost 7 bases and 9 bases, in that order; junction bases with no gene match: 9. Germline CDR1 and CDR2: MNHEY and SVGAGI. CDR3 nucleotides: TGTGCCAGCAATCGAGGACTAGCGGGGGACCGGCAGTACTTC. Translation: CASNRGLAGDRQYF.

This chain links TRBV7-2 with TRBJ2-1; TRBD1 is a possible D gene (6 bases). CDR3 length: 14 amino acids. CDR1 SGHTA and CDR2 FQGNSA come from the germline V gene. V dropped 5 bases and J dropped 1 base, with 9 bases sitting between them. CDR3 protein: CASSRDTSYNEQFF. CDR3 bases: TGTGCCAGCAGCCGGGACACTTCCTACAATGAGCAGTTCTTC.

A remark on this clone: Other DNA variants within this sample encode the same CDR3. This chain joins TRBV28 and TRBJ2-5, with unresolved D. The CDR3 has 12 amino acids. The germline gives CDR1 MDHEN, CDR2 SYDVKM. Deletions cut 4 bases from V and 0 bases from J, with 3 bases between. CDR3 region: CASSSYQETQYF. Here the CDR3 DNA reads TGTGCCAGCAGTTCGTACCAAGAGACCCAGTACTTC.

The CDR3 bases are TGTGCCAGCAGCTCCCCTCTTTCACCCCTCCACTTT. It codes for CASSSPLSPLHF. The rearrangement uses TRBV7-3 and TRBJ1-6; no definite D call. V dropped 4 bases and J dropped 9 bases, with 7 bases sitting between them. Germline loops: CDR1 SGHTA, CDR2 FQGTGA. CDR3 length: 12 amino acids.

V gene TRBV4-1 combines with J gene TRBJ2-3; 8 bases are a match to TRBD2. The CDR3 has 13 residues. Germline V gene sequence: CDR1 MGHRA, CDR2 YSYEKL. J was trimmed by 3 bases and V by 10 bases; bases with no gene match: 6. As DNA, the CDR3 is TGCGCCATCCTGGGACTAGAAACAGATACGCAGTATTTT. This codes for CAILGLETDTQYF.

This clone was observed a handful of times. The V call is TRBV29-1, the J call TRBJ1-1, with 9 positions matching TRBD1. The CDR3 contains 15 residues. The V gene's germline CDR1 is SQVTM and CDR2 ANQGSEA. Trimming cost V 0 bases and J 8 bases; bases outside gene matches: 10. As DNA, the CDR3 is TGCAGCGTTGAAGACACCGGGACAGGGAGAGTAGAAGCTTTCTTT. It specifies CSVEDTGTGRVEAFF.

V and J are TRBV10-1 and TRBJ2-7; maybe TRBD1 (6 bases). V was clipped by 2 bases and J by 4 bases, with 12 bases between them. CDR1 and CDR2 from the germline V gene are WNHNN and SYGVQD (reference sequence). This CDR3 spans 14 amino acids. CDR3 sequence: CASSEAQGRYEQYF. The DNA of the CDR3 is TGCGCCAGCAGTGAGGCACAGGGTCGGTACGAGCAGTACTTC.

Concerning this clone: Other nucleotide sequences from this sample produce the same CDR3. This sequence joins TRBV29-1 and TRBJ2-1, with D possibly being TRBD1 (5 bases). Looked up from germline, CDR1 is SQVTM and CDR2 is ANQGSEA. V lost 3 bases and J 1 base, leaving 10 bases between the germline ends. This CDR3 comprises 14 residues. Written as DNA, the CDR3 is TGCAGCGTTGATGCAGGGCCATCCTACAATGAGCAGTTCTTC. It yields the protein CSVDAGPSYNEQFF.

This chain links TRBV7-9 with TRBJ2-7, with TRBD1 matching 8 bases. This CDR3 is built from 16 residues. Germline CDR1 and CDR2: SEHNR and FQNEAQ (reference sequence). Germline trimming cut 3 bases from V and 2 bases from J; bases unmatched to any gene: 9. The CDR3 DNA sequence: TGTGCCAGCAGCTTTCTTCGGCAGGGGGCGACCTACGAGCAGTACTTC. Its translation is CASSFLRQGATYEQYF. Together with reference TRBV7-9 and TRBJ2-7, the CDR3 gives the full variable domain: DTGVSQNPRHKITKRGQNVTFRCDPISEHNRLYWYRQTLGQGPEFLTYFQNEAQLEKSRLLSDRFSAERPKGSFSTLEIQRTEQGDSAMYLCASSFLRQGATYEQYFGPGTRLTVT.

The chain has TRBV2 and TRBJ2-7; D is unclear. V was trimmed by 6 bases and J by 5 bases, leaving 5 bases between them. This CDR3 is built from 10 residues. Looked up from germline, CDR1 is SNHLY and CDR2 is FYNNEI. The CDR3 loop is CASSDNEQYF. CDR3 nucleotides: TGTGCCAGCAGCGATAACGAGCAGTACTTC.

The CDR3: CASSLGQVSKQYF. CDR3 DNA sequence: TGTGCCAGCAGCTTAGGCCAGGTGAGCAAGCAGTACTTC. The V and J genes are TRBV7-2 and TRBJ2-7; no clear D. With 1 base removed from V and 8 bases from J, the gap between germline ends came to 12 bases. The CDR3 is made up of 13 amino acids. In germline, CDR1 is SGHTA, CDR2 FQGNSA.

The V call is TRBV6-6, the J call TRBJ1-1; a weak D match, TRBD1 (6 bases). CDR1 is MNHNY and CDR2 is SVGAGI in the germline V gene (reference sequence). V was clipped by 7 bases and J by 10 bases, with 22 bases between them. The CDR3 contains 14 residues. CDR3 loop: CASNGRGQERAAFF. CDR3 DNA: TGTGCCAGCAACGGCCGGGGGCAGGAAAGAGCAGCTTTCTTT.

V usage is TRBV5-1 and J usage is TRBJ1-5, with D uncertain. The V end was cut by 3 bases, the J end by 7 bases, with 11 bases between. The CDR3 has 13 amino acids. The V gene's germline CDR1 is SGHRS and CDR2 YFSETQ. CDR3 nucleotides: TGCGCCAGCAGCTATCTGCGCGGGCAGCCCCAGCATTTT. It specifies CASSYLRGQPQHF.

This clone was detected only once. The chain combines TRBV9 with TRBJ1-1; unclear D gene. V gave up 2 bases and J gave up 0 bases, with 17 bases separating them. Germline CDR1 and CDR2: SGDLS and YYNGEE. This CDR3 has 17 amino acids. CDR3 region: CASSVHPLGSLNTEAFF. CDR3 bases: TGTGCCAGCAGCGTCCACCCTTTGGGGTCGTTGAACACTGAAGCTTTCTTT. Full variable domain (rest looked up from reference TRBV9 and TRBJ1-1): DSGVTQTPKHLITATGQRVTLRCSPRSGDLSVYWYQQSLDQGLQFLIQYYNGEERAKGNILERFSAQQFPDLHSELNLSSLELGDSALYFCASSVHPLGSLNTEAFFGQGTRLTVV.

The V gene is TRBV5-1, the J gene TRBJ2-5, with TRBD1 as a possible D gene (5 bases). This CDR3 has 16 amino acids. The V end was cut by 1 base, the J end by 0 bases, with 13 bases between. Germline CDR1 SGHRS, CDR2 YFSETQ. The CDR3 protein is CASSLTLRAHQETQYF. The CDR3 DNA reads as TGCGCCAGCAGCTTGACCCTCAGGGCTCACCAAGAGACCCAGTACTTC.

V gene TRBV7-3 combines with J gene TRBJ2-3; D remains unclear. Germline CDR1 reads SGHTA; CDR2 reads FQGTGA. The CDR3 contains 15 residues. Trimming removed 5 bases from V and 1 base from J, with 13 bases in between. In DNA, the CDR3 is TGTGCCAGCAGCCCGACTCACGTCGGCACAGATACGCAGTATTTT. It codes for CASSPTHVGTDTQYF.

V gene TRBV5-1 combines with J gene TRBJ1-4; D is ambiguous. Germline CDR1 and CDR2: SGHRS and YFSETQ. The V and J ends lost 2 bases and 0 bases respectively, with 8 bases between them. This CDR3 contains 15 residues. CDR3 bases: TGCGCCAGCAGCTTAGGGCTAGCAACTAATGAAAAACTGTTTTTT. Amino acids: CASSLGLATNEKLFF.

The table lists this clone with a count of one. The V gene is TRBV7-3, the J gene TRBJ2-1; D tentatively reads TRBD1 or TRBD2 (6 bases each). The CDR3 has 14 residues. Trimming removed 5 bases at V and 8 bases at J, with 16 bases between. The germline CDR1 and CDR2 sequences are SGHTA and FQGTGA. The CDR3 loop reads CASSPGGPWDEQFF. The CDR3 region has the DNA TGTGCCAGCAGCCCTGGGGGGCCTTGGGATGAGCAGTTCTTC. Drawing the rest from reference TRBV7-3 and TRBJ2-1, the complete variable domain is GAGVSQTPSNKVTEKGKYVELRCDPISGHTALYWYRQSLGQGPEFLIYFQGTGAADDSGLPNDRFFAVRPEGSVSTLKIQRTERGDSAVYLCASSPGGPWDEQFFGPGTRLTVL.

V is TRBV28 and J is TRBJ2-7, with TRBD1 as a possible D gene (5 bases). The germline CDR1 and CDR2 sequences are MDHEN and SYDVKM. The V end was cut by 5 bases, the J end by 2 bases, with 10 bases between. The length of the CDR3 is 13 residues. The DNA of the CDR3 is TGTGCCAGCAGTAAGGGGCTGCCCTACGAGCAGTACTTC. Translated: CASSKGLPYEQYF.

The genes are TRBV4-1 and TRBJ1-1, with 10 bases that match TRBD1. The CDR3 is 16 amino acids. The V and J ends lost 1 base and 4 bases, in that order; junction bases with no gene match: 6. CDR1 and CDR2 (germline): MGHRA, YSYEKL. DNA for the CDR3: TGCGCCAGCAGCCAAGGCATCGGACAGGGGGGCACTGAAGCTTTCTTT. Encoded protein: CASSQGIGQGGTEAFF.

V usage is TRBV2 and J usage is TRBJ1-1, with D possibly matching TRBD1 (5 bases). The CDR3 covers 12 residues. The V and J ends lost 7 bases and 3 bases respectively, with 9 bases between them. Germline CDR1 SNHLY, CDR2 FYNNEI. The CDR3 reads CASTFRDTEAFF. The CDR3 DNA reads TGTGCCAGCACGTTCAGGGACACTGAAGCTTTCTTT.

The rearrangement links TRBV5-8 to TRBJ1-5; D not resolved. Germline values: CDR1 SGHTS, CDR2 YDEGEE. V lost 4 bases, J lost 4 bases, and 9 bases lay in between. The CDR3 spans 13 residues. This chain's CDR3 is CASSGVGNQPQHF. As DNA, the CDR3 is TGTGCCAGCAGCGGGGTGGGGAATCAGCCCCAGCATTTT.

This chain connects TRBV28 to TRBJ1-2, with D unclear. Per the germline V gene, CDR1 is MDHEN and CDR2 is SYDVKM. Trimming left V 2 bases short and J 8 bases short, with 15 bases between. The CDR3 extends over 14 amino acids. Here the CDR3 reads CASSLSQRFRGYTF. The CDR3 coding sequence is TGTGCCAGCAGTTTAAGTCAAAGGTTTAGAGGCTACACCTTC.

The J gene is TRBJ2-5, the V gene TRBV5-4, with TRBD2 identical over 10 bases. V trimming: 4 bases; J trimming: 5 bases; junction bases outside the gene matches: 5. The CDR3 has 14 residues. CDR1 and CDR2 from the germline V gene are SGHNT and YYREEE (reference sequence). The CDR3 reads CASSSGRAGETQYF. Here the CDR3 DNA reads TGTGCCAGCAGCAGCGGGAGGGCCGGGGAGACCCAGTACTTC.

The chain combines TRBV7-9 with TRBJ2-3; no definite D call. The CDR3 totals 13 residues. The V gene lost 4 bases and the J gene lost 10 bases, with 15 bases spanning the gap. Germline CDR1 reads SEHNR; CDR2 reads FQNEAQ (reference sequence). This CDR3 is CASSSFHLDPQYF. DNA for the CDR3: TGTGCCAGCAGCTCCTTCCATCTCGATCCGCAGTATTTT.

This clone was picked up one time. The V gene is TRBV19, the J gene TRBJ2-7, with 7 bases aligning to TRBD1. Germline V gives CDR1 LNHDA, CDR2 SQIVND (reference sequence). This CDR3 has 15 residues. J gave up 3 bases and V 1 base, and 6 bases lay outside the gene matches. The CDR3 DNA follows: TGTGCCAGTAGTATAGGACCGGGACAGAACTACGAGCAGTACTTC. Its protein is CASSIGPGQNYEQYF.

This clone was counted once. The V and J genes are TRBV4-3 and TRBJ1-2; D may be TRBD1 (6 bases). The V gene's germline CDR1 is LGHNA and CDR2 YSLEER. Deletions cut 3 bases from V and 5 bases from J, with 13 bases between. The CDR3 extends over 14 amino acids. DNA of the CDR3: TGCGCCAGCAGCCATAGCAGGGGCGAGTATGGCTACACCTTC. Translated: CASSHSRGEYGYTF.